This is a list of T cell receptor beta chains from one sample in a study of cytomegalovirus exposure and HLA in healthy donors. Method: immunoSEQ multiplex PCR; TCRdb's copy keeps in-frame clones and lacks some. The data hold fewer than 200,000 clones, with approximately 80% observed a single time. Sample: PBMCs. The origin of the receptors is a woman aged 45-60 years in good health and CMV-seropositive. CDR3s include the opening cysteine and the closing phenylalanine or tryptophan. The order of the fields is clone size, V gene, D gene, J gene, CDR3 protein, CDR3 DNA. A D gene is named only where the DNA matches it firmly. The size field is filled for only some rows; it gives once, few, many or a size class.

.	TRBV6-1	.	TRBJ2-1	CASSPQVYSYNEQFF	TGTGCCAGCAGTCCACAGGTATATTCCTACAATGAGCAGTTCTTC
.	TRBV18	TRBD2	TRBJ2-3	CASSPGGRAPDTQYF	TGTGCCAGCTCACCCGGCGGGAGGGCCCCAGATACGCAGTATTTT
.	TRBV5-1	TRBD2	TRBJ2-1	CASSLGTSGSVYEQFF	TGCGCCAGCAGCCTCGGGACTAGCGGGAGTGTCTATGAGCAGTTCTTC
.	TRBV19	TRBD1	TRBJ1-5	CASSMTGVGIQPQHF	TGTGCCAGTAGTATGACAGGGGTAGGGATTCAGCCCCAGCATTTT
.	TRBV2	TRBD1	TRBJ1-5	CASSRDSLNGQPQHF	TGTGCCAGCAGTAGGGACAGCCTTAATGGGCAGCCCCAGCATTTT
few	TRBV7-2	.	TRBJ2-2	CASNLGPTGELFF	TGTGCCAGCAACTTAGGGCCCACCGGGGAGCTGTTTTTT
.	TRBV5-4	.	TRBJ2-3	CASSSSGTRGTDTQYF	TGTGCCAGCAGCTCATCGGGCACGCGGGGCACAGATACGCAGTATTTT
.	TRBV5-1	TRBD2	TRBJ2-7	CASSFSSGPAYEQYF	TGCGCCAGCAGCTTCTCTAGCGGACCAGCCTACGAGCAGTACTTC
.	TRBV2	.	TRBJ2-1	CASTLGGPEGNEQFF	TGTGCCAGCACTTTAGGAGGGCCGGAAGGGAATGAGCAGTTCTTC
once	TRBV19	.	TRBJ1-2	CASNQGSNYGYTF	TGTGCCAGTAATCAGGGTTCGAACTATGGCTACACCTTC
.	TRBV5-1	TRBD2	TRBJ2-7	CASSLRGLEYEQYF	TGCGCCAGCAGCTTGAGGGGACTAGAGTACGAGCAGTACTTC
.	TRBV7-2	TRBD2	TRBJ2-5	CASSATSGSQETQYF	TGTGCCAGCAGCGCCACTAGCGGGTCCCAAGAGACCCAGTACTTC
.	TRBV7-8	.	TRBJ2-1	CASSYQPRGYNEQFF	TGTGCCAGCAGCTACCAGCCTAGGGGATACAATGAGCAGTTCTTC
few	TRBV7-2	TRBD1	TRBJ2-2	CASSLSGQGYTGELFF	TGTGCCAGCAGCTTAAGCGGACAGGGGTACACCGGGGAGCTGTTTTTT
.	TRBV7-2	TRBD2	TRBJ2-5	CASSPYSSGGVEETQYF	TGTGCCAGCAGCCCCTACTCTAGCGGGGGGGTGGAAGAGACCCAGTACTTC
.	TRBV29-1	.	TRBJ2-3	CSVGLTDTQYF	TGCAGCGTTGGACTCACAGATACGCAGTATTTT
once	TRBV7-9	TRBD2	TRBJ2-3	CASRASGGATDTQYF	TGTGCCAGCAGAGCTAGCGGGGGGGCTACAGATACGCAGTATTTT
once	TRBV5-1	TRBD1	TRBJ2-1	CASSREGDSYNEQFF	TGCGCCAGCAGCCGCGAGGGGGACAGTTATAATGAGCAGTTCTTC
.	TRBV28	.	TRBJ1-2	CASSLSVKAGYTF	TGTGCCAGCAGTTTGTCGGTTAAAGCCGGCTACACCTTC
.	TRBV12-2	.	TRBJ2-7	CASRLQPRTGKKNEQYF	TGTGCAAGTCGCTTGCAGCCCAGGACAGGGAAGAAGAACGAGCAGTACTTC
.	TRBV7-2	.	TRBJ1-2	CASSNPTGYLYGYTF	TGTGCCAGCAGCAACCCAACAGGGTACCTCTATGGCTACACCTTC
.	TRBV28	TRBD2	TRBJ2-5	CASTSPLAVEQVETQYF	TGTGCCAGCACCTCACCCCTAGCGGTAGAGCAAGTAGAGACCCAGTACTTC
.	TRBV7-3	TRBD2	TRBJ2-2	CASSPLAGNTGELFF	TGTGCCAGCAGCCCCCTAGCGGGGAACACCGGGGAGCTGTTTTTT
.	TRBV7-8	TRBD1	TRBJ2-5	CASSLVVGQGQETQYF	TGTGCCAGCAGCTTAGTTGTGGGACAGGGGCAAGAGACCCAGTACTTC
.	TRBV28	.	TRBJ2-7	CASRHPGSSYEQYF	TGTGCCAGCAGACACCCTGGCTCCTCCTACGAGCAGTACTTC
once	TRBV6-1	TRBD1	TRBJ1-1	CASSAGTGGLKAFF	TGTGCCAGCAGTGCCGGGACAGGCGGATTGAAAGCTTTCTTT
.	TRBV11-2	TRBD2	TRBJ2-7	CASSLGAGGPYEQYF	TGTGCCAGCAGCTTAGGGGCGGGAGGGCCCTACGAGCAGTACTTC
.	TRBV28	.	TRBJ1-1	CASSLSDTEAFF	TGTGCCAGCAGCCTCTCGGACACTGAAGCTTTCTTT
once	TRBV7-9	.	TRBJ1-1	CASSSLAEAFF	TGTGCCAGCAGCTCCCTCGCTGAAGCTTTCTTT
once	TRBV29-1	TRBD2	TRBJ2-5	CSVELAGVRETQYF	TGCAGCGTTGAACTAGCGGGAGTCAGGGAGACCCAGTACTTC
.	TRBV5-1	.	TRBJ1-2	CASSLGAWTGDYGYTF	TGCGCCAGCAGCTTGGGCGCCTGGACGGGGGACTATGGCTACACCTTC
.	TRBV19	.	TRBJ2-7	CASRSVGGVNEQYF	TGTGCCAGTAGATCGGTAGGAGGCGTTAACGAGCAGTACTTC